This T cell receptor beta chain was documented in a study of monozygotic twins with inflammatory bowel disease. Donors gave around 2.6 ml of blood apiece. Whole blood without T cell sorting served as the source of isolated total RNA. cDNA synthesis was performed in eight separate reactions for each sample. One entry per CDR3 protein, without DNA, is what TCRdb gives after re-calling the 5' RACE reads. The listing records 400,000 to 500,000 distinct CDR3 sequences. The sequenced sample was blood. The clonotype was recovered from a human donor with ulcerative colitis or Crohn's disease, or a healthy co-twin of an affected twin (not recorded which).

CDR3 amino acids: CASSGRSGRRDTQYF. The V call is TRBV5-4, the J call TRBJ2-3; there is no DNA to check the TCRdb D call of TRBD2. The CDR3 has 15 amino acids. Germline V lookup: CDR1 SGHNT, CDR2 YYREEE (reference sequence). Variable domain in full (rest from reference TRBV5-4 and TRBJ2-3): ETGVTQSPTHLIKTRGQQVTLRCSSQSGHNTVSWYQQALGQGPQFIFQYYREEENGRGNFPPRFSGLQFPNYSSELNVNALELDDSALYLCASSGRSGRRDTQYFGPGTRLTVL.